Below, 22 T cell receptor beta chains from the same sample are listed, as sequenced in a study of blood T cell repertoires in COVID-19. Some clones are missing from TCRdb's copy, which holds only in-frame ones; the method was immunoSEQ multiplex PCR. The sample lists roughly 220,000 clones; about 86% were seen once. Sequences were obtained from peripheral blood. Receptors were obtained from a woman in her 50s with COVID-19, enrolled during active disease.

This chain joins TRBV29-1 and TRBJ1-3; TRBD1 matches at 8 bases. V gave up 0 bases and J gave up 3 bases; unmatched junction bases: 4. The germline gives CDR1 SQVTM, CDR2 ANQGSEA. The CDR3 spans 15 residues. The CDR3, as DNA: TGCAGCGTTGAAGATCGAACAGGGGGTGGAAACACCATATATTTT. Its translation is CSVEDRTGGGNTIYF. The complete variable domain, with remaining parts taken from reference TRBV29-1 and TRBJ1-3, reads SAVISQKPSRDICQRGTSLTIQCQVDSQVTMMFWYRQQPGQSLTLIATANQGSEATYESGFVIDKFPISRPNLTFSTLTVSNMSPEDSSIYLCSVEDRTGGGNTIYFGEGSWLTVV.

V is TRBV10-3 and J is TRBJ1-3, with 8 bases fitting TRBD1. Unmatched junction bases numbered 8, after V lost 7 bases and J lost 0 bases. The CDR3 totals 16 residues. The germline CDR1 and CDR2 sequences are ENHRY and SYGVKD. The DNA for the CDR3 is TGTGCCATCAAACGACAGGGGTACCTCTCTGGAAACACCATATATTTT. Translated: CAIKRQGYLSGNTIYF.

The CDR3 reads CASSYGQEGNEQFF. CDR3 DNA sequence: TGTGCCAGTAGTTACGGACAGGAGGGAAATGAGCAGTTCTTC. The rearrangement links TRBV19 to TRBJ2-1; tentative D call: TRBD1 (7 bases). CDR3 length: 14 residues. The V end lost 5 bases, the J end lost 7 bases, and 15 bases lay between the germline ends. Germline-derived CDR1 and CDR2 are LNHDA and SQIVND (reference sequence).

The genes are TRBV6-2 or TRBV6-3 and TRBJ1-5; TRBD1 agrees at 9 bases. The CDR3 is 18 amino acids. The V gene end was trimmed by 5 bases and the J gene end by 7 bases; junction bases not matched to a gene: 18. Germline CDR1 reads MNHEY; CDR2 reads SVGEGT. CDR3 residues: CASSRHTLPGQGNQPQHF. The CDR3 coding sequence is TGTGCCAGCAGTAGACACACCCTCCCGGGACAGGGAAACCAGCCCCAGCATTTT.

This clone was seen just once. This rearrangement joins TRBV11-1 to TRBJ2-7; TRBD1 is a possible D gene (6 bases). This CDR3 region has 16 residues. V was cut by 3 bases and J by 2 bases, with 17 bases left in between. Germline V CDR1 and CDR2: SGHAT, FQDESV (reference sequence). The chain's CDR3 is CASSLARRGLTYEQYF. The CDR3 nucleotides read TGTGCCAGCAGCTTGGCTCGCAGGGGTCTTACCTACGAGCAGTACTTC.

V is TRBV12-3 or TRBV12-4 and J is TRBJ1-2, with D maybe TRBD1 (5 bases). The CDR3 covers 13 residues. Trimming cost V 3 bases and J 3 bases, with 8 bases left between them. The CDR3 region is CASSFRDDYGYTF. Written as DNA, the CDR3 is TGTGCCAGCAGTTTCAGGGATGACTATGGCTACACCTTC.

This chain connects TRBV9 to TRBJ2-3; D is possibly TRBD1 (6 bases). The CDR3 loop spans 14 amino acids. Trimming removed 1 base at V and 5 bases at J, with 11 bases between. Per the germline V gene, CDR1 is SGDLS and CDR2 is YYNGEE. CDR3 region: CASSVRQEKDTQYF. In nucleotides, the CDR3 is TGTGCCAGCAGCGTACGACAGGAAAAAGATACGCAGTATTTT.

Remarks on this clone: The germline gene is not matched at one end of the junction; a read error may be the cause. This chain links TRBV12-5 with TRBJ2-7; D might be TRBD1 (6 bases). Germline lookup yields CDR1 LGHNT and CDR2 FRNRAP. The CDR3 runs to 14 residues. CDR3 DNA: TGTGCTAGTCGCCTGGACAGCCCTTCCTCCGAGCAGTACTTC. It specifies CASRLDSPSSEQYF.

J is TRBJ2-1 and V is TRBV19; TRBD2 agrees at 16 bases. The CDR3 loop spans 20 amino acids. After removal of 3 bases from V and 4 bases from J, the junction contained 12 bases not matched to a gene. The germline V gene encodes CDR1 LNHDA and CDR2 SQIVND (reference sequence). The CDR3 region has the DNA TGTGCCAGTAGTATCGAGCTAACCCCGGGACTAGCGGGGGGGTACAATGAGCAGTTCTTC. This sequence encodes CASSIELTPGLAGGYNEQFF.

The chain carries TRBV4-3 and TRBJ2-7; tentative D call: TRBD1 (6 bases). The germline V and J ends were trimmed by 3 bases and 3 bases, with 21 bases remaining between them. CDR1 is LGHNA, CDR2 YSLEER, per germline. CDR3 length: 17 residues. The CDR3 protein is CASSHHPTGERVYEQYF. In nucleotides, the CDR3 is TGCGCCAGCAGCCACCATCCGACAGGAGAGAGGGTCTACGAGCAGTACTTC.

This sequence joins TRBV6-5 and TRBJ1-4; TRBD1 might be the D (5 bases). V shed 7 bases and J shed 8 bases, with 17 bases lying between them. CDR3 length equals 14 residues. The germline gives CDR1 MNHEY, CDR2 SVGAGI. In DNA form, the CDR3 reads TGTGCCAGCACCCTGGCGCAGGGAGGAGAAAAACTGTTTTTT. Residues: CASTLAQGGEKLFF.

The V call is TRBV30, the J call TRBJ1-1; 10 bases are shared with TRBD1. CDR1 is GTSNPN, CDR2 SVGIG, per germline (reference sequence). The CDR3 runs 14 residues. V shed 3 bases and J 7 bases; nucleotides not matched to a gene: 8. CDR3 DNA: TGTGCCTGGAGGTCAGGACAGGGGGGCCTTGAAGCTTTCTTT. Protein: CAWRSGQGGLEAFF.

V and J are TRBV9 and TRBJ1-1; unclear D gene. CDR3 length: 13 residues. Per the germline V gene, CDR1 is SGDLS and CDR2 is YYNGEE. V lost 4 bases and J 1 base, leaving 8 bases between the germline ends. CDR3 loop: CASSRGGNTEAFF. The CDR3 DNA reads TGTGCCAGCAGCCGCGGCGGGAACACTGAAGCTTTCTTT.

The chain couples TRBV13 to TRBJ2-7; the match to TRBD2 covers 15 bases. The CDR3 loop spans 17 amino acids. CDR1 and CDR2 from the germline V gene are PRHDT and FYEKMQ (reference sequence). V trimming: 5 bases; J trimming: 5 bases; junction bases outside the gene matches: 10. The CDR3 bases are TGTGCCAGCAGCCGACCTCGGACTAGCGGGGGGGTTAACGAGCAGTACTTC. Protein product: CASSRPRTSGGVNEQYF.

The rearrangement uses TRBV6-5 and TRBJ1-2; 8 bases match TRBD1. The CDR3 runs 14 residues. V dropped 2 bases and J dropped 4; count of bases not matched to a gene: 3. The germline CDR1 and CDR2 sequences are MNHEY and SVGAGI. The CDR3 DNA is TGTGCCAGCAGTTACGCTGGACAGGGCTATGGCTACACCTTC. It translates to CASSYAGQGYGYTF.

J is TRBJ2-7 and V is TRBV28, with 11 bases that match TRBD1. V was pared by 6 bases and J by 5 bases, with 3 bases of the junction left unmatched. The CDR3 consists of 13 residues. Germline CDR1 MDHEN, CDR2 SYDVKM. In DNA form, the CDR3 reads TGTGCCAGCAGAGGACAGGGGGCCCACGAGCAGTACGTC. This translates into CASRGQGAHEQYV.

Here the CDR3 reads CASSESGGGTDTQYF. DNA for the CDR3: TGTGCCAGCAGCGAAAGCGGGGGGGGCACAGATACGCAGTATTTT. The chain employs TRBV3-1 (or the pseudogene TRBV3-2) and TRBJ2-3; TRBD2 aligns across 10 bases. The CDR3 loop spans 15 amino acids. Trimming took 5 bases from V and 1 from J; bases not matched to a gene: 3. The germline CDR1 and CDR2 sequences are LGHDT and YNNKEL (reference sequence).

In this sample, this clone turned up once. The chain combines TRBV6-2 or TRBV6-3 with TRBJ2-7; 11 positions agree with TRBD2. The length of the CDR3 is 16 residues. Germline lookup yields CDR1 MNHEY and CDR2 SVGEGT. The ends lost 2 bases at V and 2 bases at J; junction bases unmatched: 5. CDR3 sequence: CASSYRGLAAAYEQYF. The CDR3 coding sequence is TGTGCCAGCAGTTACAGGGGACTAGCGGCTGCCTACGAGCAGTACTTC.

The genes are TRBV28 and TRBJ1-5, with a possible D match to TRBD1 (5 bases). Germline V gene lookup returns CDR1 MDHEN and CDR2 SYDVKM. Trimming took off 4 bases at V and 5 bases at J, with 15 bases between the two ends. This CDR3 has 15 amino acids. In nucleotides, the CDR3 is TGTGCCAGCAGTTCATCGGGGGTGGGAGATCAGCCCCAGCATTTT. Protein sequence: CASSSSGVGDQPQHF. The full variable domain, rest sourced from reference TRBV28 and TRBJ1-5, is DVKVTQSSRYLVKRTGEKVFLECVQDMDHENMFWYRQDPGLGLRLIYFSYDVKMKEKGDIPEGYSVSREKKERFSLILESASTNQTSMYLCASSSSGVGDQPQHFGDGTRLSIL.

This chain connects TRBV5-4 to TRBJ1-2; D is perhaps TRBD1 (5 bases). V was cut by 0 bases and J by 4 bases, with 13 bases left in between. CDR1 is SGHNT, CDR2 YYREEE, per germline (reference sequence). The CDR3 covers 15 residues. CDR3: CASSLGARVRYGYTF. The CDR3 nucleotides read TGTGCCAGCAGCTTGGGCGCCAGGGTACGCTATGGCTACACCTTC.

This sequence joins TRBV5-5 and TRBJ1-6; TRBD1 is a possible D gene (5 bases). Trimming removed 1 base at V and 4 bases at J, with 12 bases between. This CDR3 has 16 amino acids. CDR1 and CDR2 from the germline V gene are SGHKS and YYEKEE (reference sequence). CDR3 DNA: TGTGCCAGCAGCTTGTATCCGGGGGGATATAATTCACCCCTCCACTTT. Its translation is CASSLYPGGYNSPLHF.

This chain uses TRBV28 with TRBJ1-2; maybe TRBD1 (6 bases). The CDR3 is made up of 14 amino acids. V was cut by 4 bases and J by 5 bases, with 14 bases left in between. CDR1 and CDR2 from the germline V gene are MDHEN and SYDVKM. CDR3 nucleotides: TGTGCCAGCAGTTCCTTTGACAGGCCTTATGGCTACACCTTC. It is translated as CASSSFDRPYGYTF.